This T cell receptor beta chain was obtained from a study of T cell clonality in common variable immunodeficiency. Study-level findings and limits: CVID patient heterogeneity limited repertoire-clinical complication correlations. CVID subjects showed higher TCRbeta clonality than healthy controls.

CVID and control samples used equivalent genomic DNA input. TCRdb's copy holds only in-frame clones and misses some; the assay was immunoSEQ multiplex PCR. Sampling found roughly 40,000 clones, none seen once. Many counts were recorded for this clone. The antigen is not known. The sequenced fragment ends 3 residues before the CDR3 boundary, so the rest is inferred from the germline J gene. Germline values: CDR1 LNHDA, CDR2 SQIVND (reference sequence). The CDR3 is 14 residues long. V gave up 5 bases and J gave up 1 base, with 8 bases separating them. Sequenced sample: peripheral blood mononuclear cells. The receptor was isolated from a person between 18 and 75 years old in good health. This chain joins TRBV19 and TRBJ2-2; no firm D call. The CDR3 sequence is CASSSWQNTGELFF. CDR3 DNA (partial): TGTGCCAGTAGTTCGTGGCAGAACACCGGGGAG.